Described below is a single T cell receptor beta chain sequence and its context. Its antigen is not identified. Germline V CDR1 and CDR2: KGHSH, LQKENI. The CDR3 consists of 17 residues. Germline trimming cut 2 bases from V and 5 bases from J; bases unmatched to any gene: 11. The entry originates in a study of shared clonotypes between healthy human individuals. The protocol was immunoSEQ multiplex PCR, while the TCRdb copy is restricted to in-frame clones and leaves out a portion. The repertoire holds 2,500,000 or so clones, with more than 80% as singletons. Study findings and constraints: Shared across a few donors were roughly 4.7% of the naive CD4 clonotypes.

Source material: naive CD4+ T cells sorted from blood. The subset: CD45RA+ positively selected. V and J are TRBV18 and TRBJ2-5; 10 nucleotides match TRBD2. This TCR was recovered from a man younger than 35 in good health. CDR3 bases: TGTGCCAGCTCACCAGTGGCTAGCGGGGGCCCGGGGGAGACCCAGTACTTC. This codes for CASSPVASGGPGETQYF.